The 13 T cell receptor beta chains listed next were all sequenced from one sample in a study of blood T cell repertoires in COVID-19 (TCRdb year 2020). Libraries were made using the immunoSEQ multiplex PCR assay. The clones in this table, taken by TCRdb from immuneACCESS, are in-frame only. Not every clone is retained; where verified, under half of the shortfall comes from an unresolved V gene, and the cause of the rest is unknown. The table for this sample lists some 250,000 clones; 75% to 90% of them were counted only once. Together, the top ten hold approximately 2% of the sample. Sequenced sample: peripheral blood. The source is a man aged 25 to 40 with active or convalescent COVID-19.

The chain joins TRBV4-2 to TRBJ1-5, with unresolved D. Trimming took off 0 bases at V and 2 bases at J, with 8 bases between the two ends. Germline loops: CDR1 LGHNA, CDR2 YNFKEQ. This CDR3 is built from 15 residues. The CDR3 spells CASSQDSGGNQPQHF. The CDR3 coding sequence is TGTGCCAGCAGCCAAGATTCAGGCGGCAATCAGCCCCAGCATTTT.

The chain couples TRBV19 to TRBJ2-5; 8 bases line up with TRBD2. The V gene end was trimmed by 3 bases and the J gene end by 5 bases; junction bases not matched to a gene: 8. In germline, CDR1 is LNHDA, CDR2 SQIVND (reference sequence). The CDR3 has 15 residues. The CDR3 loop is CASSISGGAGETQYF. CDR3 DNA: TGTGCCAGTAGTATCTCCGGGGGGGCCGGTGAGACCCAGTACTTC.

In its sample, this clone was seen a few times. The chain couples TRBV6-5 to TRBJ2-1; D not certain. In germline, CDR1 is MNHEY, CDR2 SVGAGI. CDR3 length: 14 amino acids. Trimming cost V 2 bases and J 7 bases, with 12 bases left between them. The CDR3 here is CASSYTRSQNEQFF. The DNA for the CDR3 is TGTGCCAGCAGTTACACGCGATCTCAAAATGAGCAGTTCTTC.

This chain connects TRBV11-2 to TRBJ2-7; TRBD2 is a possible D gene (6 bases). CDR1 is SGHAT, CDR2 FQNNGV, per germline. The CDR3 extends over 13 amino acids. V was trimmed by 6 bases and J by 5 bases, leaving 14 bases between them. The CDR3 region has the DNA TGTGCCAGCAGACCCCGGGGCGGGGACGAGCAGTACTTC. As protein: CASRPRGGDEQYF.

CDR3 nucleotide sequence: TGCGCCAGCAGCCAAGAGGCCGGCCACTCCATCGGGGTACGCCCTTACGAGCAGTACTTC. It encodes CASSQEAGHSIGVRPYEQYF. This chain links TRBV4-1 with TRBJ2-7; perhaps TRBD2 as D (5 bases). This CDR3 contains 20 residues. V lost 0 bases, J lost 4 bases, and 28 bases lay in between. CDR1 and CDR2 (germline): MGHRA, YSYEKL.

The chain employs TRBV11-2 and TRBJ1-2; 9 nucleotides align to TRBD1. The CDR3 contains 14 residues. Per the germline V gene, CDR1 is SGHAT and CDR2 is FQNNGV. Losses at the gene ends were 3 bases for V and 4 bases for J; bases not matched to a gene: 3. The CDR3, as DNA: TGTGCCAGCAGCTTGGGGACAGGGTTCTATGGCTACACCTTC. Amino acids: CASSLGTGFYGYTF. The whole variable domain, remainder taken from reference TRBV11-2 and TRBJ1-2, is EAGVAQSPRYKIIEKRQSVAFWCNPISGHATLYWYQQILGQGPKLLIQFQNNGVVDDSQLPKDRFSAERLKGVDSTLKIQPAKLEDSAVYLCASSLGTGFYGYTFGSGTRLTVV.

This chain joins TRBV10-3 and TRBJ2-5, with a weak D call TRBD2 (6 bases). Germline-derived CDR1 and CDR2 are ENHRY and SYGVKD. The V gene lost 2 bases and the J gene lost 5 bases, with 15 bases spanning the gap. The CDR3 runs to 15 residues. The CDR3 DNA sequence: TGTGCCATCAGTGAGAGGAGGGCCCCCCGGGAGACCCAGTACTTC. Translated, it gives CAISERRAPRETQYF.

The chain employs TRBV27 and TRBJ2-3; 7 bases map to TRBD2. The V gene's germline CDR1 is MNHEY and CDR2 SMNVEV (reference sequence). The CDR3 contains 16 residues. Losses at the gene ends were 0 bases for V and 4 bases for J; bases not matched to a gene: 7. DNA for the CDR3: TGTGCCAGCAGTTTATCGACTAGCAGTGTCGCAGATACGCAGTATTTT. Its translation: CASSLSTSSVADTQYF.

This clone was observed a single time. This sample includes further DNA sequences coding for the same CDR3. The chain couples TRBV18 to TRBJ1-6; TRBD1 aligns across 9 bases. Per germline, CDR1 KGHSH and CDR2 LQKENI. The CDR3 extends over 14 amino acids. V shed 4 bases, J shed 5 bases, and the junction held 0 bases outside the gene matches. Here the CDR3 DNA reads TGTGCCAGCTCACGGGACAGGGATAATTCACCCCTCCACTTT. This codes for CASSRDRDNSPLHF.

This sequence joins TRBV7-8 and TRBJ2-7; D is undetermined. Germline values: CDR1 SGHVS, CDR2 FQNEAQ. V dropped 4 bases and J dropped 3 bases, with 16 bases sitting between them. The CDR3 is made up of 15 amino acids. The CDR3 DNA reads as TGTGCCAGCAGCTACAATACAGAACCATACTACGAGCAGTACTTC. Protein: CASSYNTEPYYEQYF.

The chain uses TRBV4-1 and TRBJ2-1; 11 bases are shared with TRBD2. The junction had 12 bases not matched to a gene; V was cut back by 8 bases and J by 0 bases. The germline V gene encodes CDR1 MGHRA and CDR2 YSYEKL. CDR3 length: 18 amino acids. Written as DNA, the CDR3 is TGCGCCAGCCGAGCCGAGCTAGCGGGGGGTAGCTCCTACAATGAGCAGTTCTTC. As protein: CASRAELAGGSSYNEQFF.

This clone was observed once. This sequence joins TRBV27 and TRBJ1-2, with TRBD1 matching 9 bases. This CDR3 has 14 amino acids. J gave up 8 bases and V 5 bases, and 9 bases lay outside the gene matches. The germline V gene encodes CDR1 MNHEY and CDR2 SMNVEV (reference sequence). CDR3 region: CASSLLQGADGYTF. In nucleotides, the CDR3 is TGTGCCAGCAGTCTGCTACAGGGGGCTGACGGCTACACCTTC.

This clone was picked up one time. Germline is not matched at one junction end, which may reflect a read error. The CDR3 DNA reads TGTGCCAGCAGTTTAGGTCCCGGCGGGGGGGCAGATACGCAGTATTTT. This gives the protein CASSLGPGGGADTQYF. The chain has TRBV11-2 and TRBJ2-3; TRBD2 agrees at 9 bases. The CDR3 extends over 16 amino acids. Per the germline V gene, CDR1 is SGHAT and CDR2 is FQNNGV.